This TCR beta chain was captured in a study of OX40 agonist ivuxolimab in advanced cancers. Overall study context: Around 40% of patients had received prior checkpoint inhibitor therapy.

TCRdb's table, derived via immunoSEQ multiplex PCR, lists solely in-frame clones and lacks some. The table records about 96,000 clones, roughly 87% of them present only once. Study results and limitations: At doses 0.1 to 3.0 mg/kg, CD4+ and CD8+ clones expanded. The study found that CD8+ T cells averaged more expanded clones than CD4+. Among the lowest levels of clonal expansion were found in partial responders at 0.1-3.0 mg/kg.

Germline lookup yields CDR1 MDHEN and CDR2 SYDVKM. Trimming took 2 bases from V and 6 from J, leaving 11 bases between them. The CDR3 sequence is 14 residues long. On this clone itself: Its antigen is as yet unknown.

This chain joins TRBV28 and TRBJ2-1, with D tentatively TRBD1 or TRBD2 (5 bases each). The input for sequencing was CD4+ or CD8+ T cells sorted from blood, taken in a trial of the OX40 agonist ivuxolimab. The source is an adult with an advanced solid tumor such as melanoma, head and neck, liver or kidney cancer. CDR3 amino acids: CASSLGTASNEQFF. CDR3 in DNA: TGTGCCAGCAGTTTAGGGACCGCAAGCAATGAGCAGTTCTTC. The whole variable domain, filled in from reference TRBV28 and TRBJ2-1, reads DVKVTQSSRYLVKRTGEKVFLECVQDMDHENMFWYRQDPGLGLRLIYFSYDVKMKEKGDIPEGYSVSREKKERFSLILESASTNQTSMYLCASSLGTASNEQFFGPGTRLTVL.